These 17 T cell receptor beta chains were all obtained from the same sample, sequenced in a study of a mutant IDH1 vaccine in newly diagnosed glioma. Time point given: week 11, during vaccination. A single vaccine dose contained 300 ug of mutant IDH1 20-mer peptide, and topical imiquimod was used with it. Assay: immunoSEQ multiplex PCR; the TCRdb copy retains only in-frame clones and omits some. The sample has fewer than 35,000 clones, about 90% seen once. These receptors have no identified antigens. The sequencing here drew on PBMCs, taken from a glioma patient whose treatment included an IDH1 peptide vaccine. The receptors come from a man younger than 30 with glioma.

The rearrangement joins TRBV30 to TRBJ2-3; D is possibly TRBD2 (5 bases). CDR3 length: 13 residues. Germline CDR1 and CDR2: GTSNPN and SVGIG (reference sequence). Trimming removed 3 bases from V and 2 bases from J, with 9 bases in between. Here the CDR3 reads CAWSRGYTDTQYF. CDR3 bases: TGTGCCTGGAGCCGGGGATACACAGATACGCAGTATTTT.

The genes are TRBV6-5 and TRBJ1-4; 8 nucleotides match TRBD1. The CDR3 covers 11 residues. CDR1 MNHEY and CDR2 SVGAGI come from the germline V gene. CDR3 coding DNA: TGTGCGAGCCAACAGGGGGGGAAACTGTTTTTT. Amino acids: CASQQGGKLFF.

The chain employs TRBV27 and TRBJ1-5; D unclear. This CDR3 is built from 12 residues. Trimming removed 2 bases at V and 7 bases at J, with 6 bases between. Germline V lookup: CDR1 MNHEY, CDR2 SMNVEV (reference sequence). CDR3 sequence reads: CASSLPRQPQHF. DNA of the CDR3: TGTGCCAGCAGTTTACCCCGACAGCCCCAGCATTTT.

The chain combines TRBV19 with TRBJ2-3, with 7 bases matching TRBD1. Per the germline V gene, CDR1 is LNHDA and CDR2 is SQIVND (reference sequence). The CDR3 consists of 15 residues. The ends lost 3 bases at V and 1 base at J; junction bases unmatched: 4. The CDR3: CASSILGGGTDTQYF. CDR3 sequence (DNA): TGTGCCAGTAGTATTTTAGGGGGCGGCACAGATACGCAGTATTTT.

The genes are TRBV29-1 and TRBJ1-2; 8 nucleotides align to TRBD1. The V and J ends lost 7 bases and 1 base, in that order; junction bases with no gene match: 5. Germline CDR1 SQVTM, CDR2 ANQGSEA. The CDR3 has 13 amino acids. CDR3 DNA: TGCAGCGCAGGACAGGGTCTTAACTATGGCTACACCTTC. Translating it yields CSAGQGLNYGYTF. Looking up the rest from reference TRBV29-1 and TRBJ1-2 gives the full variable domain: SAVISQKPSRDICQRGTSLTIQCQVDSQVTMMFWYRQQPGQSLTLIATANQGSEATYESGFVIDKFPISRPNLTFSTLTVSNMSPEDSSIYLCSAGQGLNYGYTFGSGTRLTVV.

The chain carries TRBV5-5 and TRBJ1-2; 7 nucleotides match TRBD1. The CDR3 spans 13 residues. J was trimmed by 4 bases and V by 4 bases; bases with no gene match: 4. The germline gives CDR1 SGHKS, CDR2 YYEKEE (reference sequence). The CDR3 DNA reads TGTGCCAGCAGCCAGGGGGGAGTCTATGGCTACACCTTC. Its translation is CASSQGGVYGYTF.

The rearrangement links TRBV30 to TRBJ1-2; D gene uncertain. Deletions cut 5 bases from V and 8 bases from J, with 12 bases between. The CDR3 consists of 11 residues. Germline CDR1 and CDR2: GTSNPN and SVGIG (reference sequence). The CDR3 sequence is CAWGDLVGYTF. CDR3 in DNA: TGTGCCTGGGGGGATTTAGTGGGCTACACCTTC.

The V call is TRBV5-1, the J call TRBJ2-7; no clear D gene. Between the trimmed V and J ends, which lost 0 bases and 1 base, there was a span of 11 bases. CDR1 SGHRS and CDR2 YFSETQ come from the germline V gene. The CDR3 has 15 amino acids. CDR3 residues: CASSLDSLTSYEQYF. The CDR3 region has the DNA TGCGCCAGCAGCTTGGACAGCTTAACATCCTACGAGCAGTACTTC. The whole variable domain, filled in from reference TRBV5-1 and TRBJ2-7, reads KAGVTQTPRYLIKTRGQQVTLSCSPISGHRSVSWYQQTPGQGLQFLFEYFSETQRNKGNFPGRFSGRQFSNSRSEMNVSTLELGDSALYLCASSLDSLTSYEQYFGPGTRLTVT.

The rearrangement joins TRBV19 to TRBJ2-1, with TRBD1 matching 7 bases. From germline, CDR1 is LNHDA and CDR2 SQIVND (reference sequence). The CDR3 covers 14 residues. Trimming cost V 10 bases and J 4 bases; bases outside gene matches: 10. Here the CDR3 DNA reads TGTGCCACCGAGGACAGGACCCAGTACAATGAGCAGTTCTTC. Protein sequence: CATEDRTQYNEQFF.

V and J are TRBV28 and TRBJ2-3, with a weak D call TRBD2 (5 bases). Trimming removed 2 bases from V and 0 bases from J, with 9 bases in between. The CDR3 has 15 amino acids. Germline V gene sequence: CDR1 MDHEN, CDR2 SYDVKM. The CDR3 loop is CASSLVPGSTDTQYF. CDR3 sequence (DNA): TGTGCCAGCAGTTTAGTTCCGGGAAGCACAGATACGCAGTATTTT.

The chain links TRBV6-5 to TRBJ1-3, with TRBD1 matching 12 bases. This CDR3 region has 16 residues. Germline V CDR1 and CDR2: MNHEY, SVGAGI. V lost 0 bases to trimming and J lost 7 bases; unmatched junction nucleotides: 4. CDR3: CASSYSGTGGRNTIYF. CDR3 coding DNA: TGTGCCAGCAGTTACTCTGGGACAGGGGGCAGGAACACCATATATTTT.

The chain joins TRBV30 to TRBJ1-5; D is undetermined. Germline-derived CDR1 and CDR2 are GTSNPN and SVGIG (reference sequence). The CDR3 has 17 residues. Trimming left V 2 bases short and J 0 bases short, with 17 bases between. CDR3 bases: TGTGCCTGGAGTCAATCTCCTCCACATTATAGCAATCAGCCCCAGCATTTT. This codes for CAWSQSPPHYSNQPQHF.

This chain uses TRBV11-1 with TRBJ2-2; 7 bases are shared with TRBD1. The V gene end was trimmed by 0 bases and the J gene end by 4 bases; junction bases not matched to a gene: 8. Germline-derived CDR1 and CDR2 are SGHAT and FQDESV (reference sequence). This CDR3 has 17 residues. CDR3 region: CASSLAGTVLSTGELFF. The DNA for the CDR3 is TGTGCCAGCAGCTTAGCGGGGACAGTACTAAGCACCGGGGAGCTGTTTTTT.

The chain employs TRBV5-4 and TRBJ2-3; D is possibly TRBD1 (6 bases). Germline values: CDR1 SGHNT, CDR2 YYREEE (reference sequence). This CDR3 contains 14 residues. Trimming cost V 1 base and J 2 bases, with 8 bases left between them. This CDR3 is CASSLQGPTDTQYF. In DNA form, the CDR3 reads TGTGCCAGCAGCTTGCAGGGGCCCACAGATACGCAGTATTTT.

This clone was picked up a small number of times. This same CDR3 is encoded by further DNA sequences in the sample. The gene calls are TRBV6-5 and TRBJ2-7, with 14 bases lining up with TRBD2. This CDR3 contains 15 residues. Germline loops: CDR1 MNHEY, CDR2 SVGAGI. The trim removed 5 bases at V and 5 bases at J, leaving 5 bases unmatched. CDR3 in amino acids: CASSRTSGRQNEQYF. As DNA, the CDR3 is TGTGCCAGCAGTCGGACTAGCGGGAGGCAAAACGAGCAGTACTTC.

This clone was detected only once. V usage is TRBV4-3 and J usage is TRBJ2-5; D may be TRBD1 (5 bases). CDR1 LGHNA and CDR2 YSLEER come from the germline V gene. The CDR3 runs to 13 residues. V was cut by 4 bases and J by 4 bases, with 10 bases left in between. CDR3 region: CASSPQGGETQYF. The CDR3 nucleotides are TGCGCCAGCAGCCCCCAGGGTGGAGAGACCCAGTACTTC.

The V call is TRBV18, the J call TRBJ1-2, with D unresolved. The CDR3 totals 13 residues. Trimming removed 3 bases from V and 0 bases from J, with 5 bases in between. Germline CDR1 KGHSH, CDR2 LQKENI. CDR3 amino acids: CASSPRTNYGYTF. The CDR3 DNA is TGTGCCAGCTCACCCAGGACTAACTATGGCTACACCTTC. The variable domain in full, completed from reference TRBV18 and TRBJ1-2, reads NAGVMQNPRHLVRRRGQEARLRCSPMKGHSHVYWYRQLPEEGLKFMVYLQKENIIDESGMPKERFSAEFPKEGPSILRIQQVVRGDSAAYFCASSPRTNYGYTFGSGTRLTVV.